These T cell receptor beta chains were read from a single sample in a study of spatial heterogeneity in lung cancer. A single record per CDR3 protein comes from TCRdb applying MiXCR to the 5' RACE reads. The profile shows some 37,000 distinct CDR3 sequences, approximately 6.8% of them singletons. The sample consisted of PBMCs, taken at surgery. The receptors originated from a female donor with early-stage non-small cell lung cancer. CDR3s include the opening cysteine and the closing phenylalanine or tryptophan. Fields, in order: V gene, J gene, CDR3 length, clone size, D gene, CDR3 DNA, CDR3 protein. A D gene is named only where the DNA matches it firmly. Only some rows state a clone size, as once, few, many or a class for expanded clones.

>TRBV5-8|TRBJ2-1|12|NA|NA
TGTGCCAGCAGCTTGGCCCACAATGAGCAGTTCTTC
CASSLAHNEQFF
>TRBV2|TRBJ1-4|13|NA|NA
TGTGCCAGCAGTATTACCTCTGATGGAAAACTGTTTTTT
CASSITSDGKLFF
>TRBV20-1|TRBJ1-2|12|many|NA
TGCAGTGCTAGAATCGAATTCTATGGCTACACCTTC
CSARIEFYGYTF
>TRBV7-9|TRBJ1-2|14|NA|NA
TGTGCCAGCAGCTACCCCGCAGGCTACTATGGCTACACCTTC
CASSYPAGYYGYTF
>TRBV5-4|TRBJ1-1|14|many|NA
TGTGCCAGCAGCGGCAGCGCCGTGAACACTGAAGCTTTCTTT
CASSGSAVNTEAFF
>TRBV7-2|TRBJ2-2|16|NA|TRBD2
TGTGCCAGCAGCCCTGGACTAGCGGTACTCACCGGGGAGCTGTTTTTT
CASSPGLAVLTGELFF
>TRBV12-3/TRBV12-4|TRBJ2-7|14|many|TRBD2
TGTGCCAGCAGTTTAGGGCGGGAGGCCTACGAGCAGTACTTC
CASSLGREAYEQYF
>TRBV25-1|TRBJ1-5|13|NA|NA
TGTGCCAGCCGTGACAGTGACAATCAGCCCCAGCATTTT
CASRDSDNQPQHF
>TRBV6-6|TRBJ2-7|16|few|NA
TGTGCCAGCTCCGAAGATCTAGCCGCCATCTACTACGAGCAGTACTTC
CASSEDLAAIYYEQYF
>TRBV3-1|TRBJ1-2|14|many|NA
TGTGCCAGCAGCCAAGATCCGCGGAGCTATGGCTACACCTTC
CASSQDPRSYGYTF
>TRBV28|TRBJ1-4|13|many|NA
TGTGCCAGCTTGGGGTCCACCTTCGAAAAACTGTTTTTT
CASLGSTFEKLFF
>TRBV5-1|TRBJ2-7|15|NA|NA
TGCGCCAGCAGTACAGGGACTCAGATCTCCTACGAGCAGTACTTC
CASSTGTQISYEQYF
>TRBV4-3|TRBJ2-1|17|many|TRBD2
TGCGCCAGCAGCCACTTCCCCGGGACTAGCGAGCCCAATGAGCAGTTCTTC
CASSHFPGTSEPNEQFF
>TRBV7-2|TRBJ2-6|17|NA|TRBD1
TGTGCCAGCAGCGCCGGGCGAAGGGGGCCTGGGGCCAACGTCCTGACTTTC
CASSAGRRGPGANVLTF
>TRBV9|TRBJ2-4|14|many|NA
TGTGCCAGCAGCACCTCTATAGCCAAAAACATTCAGTACTTC
CASSTSIAKNIQYF
>TRBV10-3|TRBJ2-5|15|NA|TRBD1
TGTGCCATCAGTGACGGGACAGTCACGGGGGAGACCCAGTACTTC
CAISDGTVTGETQYF
>TRBV7-2|TRBJ2-1|16|many|NA
TGTGCCAGCACCCGGGGCGGAGGGAGCTCCTACAATGAGCAGTTCTTC
CASTRGGGSSYNEQFF
>TRBV3-1|TRBJ2-1|14|NA|NA
TGTGCCAGCAGCCAACGCTCTACCTACAATGAGCAGTTCTTC
CASSQRSTYNEQFF
>TRBV4-3|TRBJ2-2|17|few|TRBD1
TGCGCCAGCAGCCAGCGGTTGGGACAGGGCCTTACCGGGGAGCTGTTTTTT
CASSQRLGQGLTGELFF
>TRBV4-1|TRBJ2-2|17|many|TRBD1
TGCGCCAGCAGCCGCCAGACAGGGGGCCTGAACACCGGGGAGCTGTTTTTT
CASSRQTGGLNTGELFF
>TRBV29-1|TRBJ1-6|13|many|TRBD1
TGCAGCGCTGTATGGGACAGGGAATCACCCCTCCACTTT
CSAVWDRESPLHF
>TRBV5-1|TRBJ2-1|14|NA|TRBD1
TGCGCCAGCAGCCCGGGACAGGGGTTGAATGAGCAGTTCTTC
CASSPGQGLNEQFF
>TRBV12-3/TRBV12-4|TRBJ2-7|15|many|NA
TGTGCCAGCAGGTGGAGCCCGGTACCGGGGGCCGAGCAGTACTTC
CASRWSPVPGAEQYF
>TRBV24-1|TRBJ2-7|15|NA|TRBD1
TGTGCCACCAGTGCAGGCAGGGGGCAATCCTACGAGCAGTACTTC
CATSAGRGQSYEQYF
>TRBV2|TRBJ1-5|13|few|NA
TGTGCCAGCAGATTCCTAGGGGGGCAGCCCCAGCATTTT
CASRFLGGQPQHF
>TRBV7-6|TRBJ2-6|17|NA|NA
TGTGCCAGCAGCTTAGCCACAATTAATTCTGGGGCCAACGTCCTGACTTTC
CASSLATINSGANVLTF
>TRBV5-8|TRBJ1-5|14|few|TRBD1
TGTGCCAGCAGCTTGTACAGGGGCAGCCAGCCCCAGCATTTT
CASSLYRGSQPQHF
>TRBV9|TRBJ2-7|14|few|TRBD2
TGTGCCAGCAGCGAAAGCGGGAGCTCCTACGAGCAGTACTTC
CASSESGSSYEQYF
>TRBV7-2|TRBJ2-5|10|many|NA
TGTGCCAGCAGCCCACGCCCGGGAAGCTTC
CASSPRPGSF
>TRBV4-3|TRBJ1-2|15|few|TRBD1
TGCGCCAGCAGCACCCGGACAGGGCGGGACTATGGCTACACCTTC
CASSTRTGRDYGYTF
>TRBV7-9|TRBJ2-1|14|many|NA
TGTGCCAGCAGCTTGACAGAGACGAACAATGAGCAGTTCTTC
CASSLTETNNEQFF
>TRBV9|TRBJ2-3|15|many|NA
TGTGCCAGCAGCGTAGCGGTCGGGATAGCAGATACGCAGTATTTT
CASSVAVGIADTQYF
>TRBV12-3/TRBV12-4|TRBJ2-2|14|many|TRBD2
TGTGCCAGCAGACCTAGCGGGAGTACCGGGGAGCTGTTTTTT
CASRPSGSTGELFF
>TRBV10-1|TRBJ2-1|17|many|TRBD2
TGCGCCAGCAGTGACCCCACCGCTAGCGGGAGAGTGCATGAGCAGTTCTTC
CASSDPTASGRVHEQFF
>TRBV5-1|TRBJ2-7|13|few|NA
TGCGCCAGCAGCTTGACGCGTGCCTACGAGCAGTACTTC
CASSLTRAYEQYF
>TRBV5-1|TRBJ1-1|13|many|TRBD1
TGCGCCAGCAGCGCGGGACAGATTGCTGAAGCTTTCTTT
CASSAGQIAEAFF
>TRBV3-1|TRBJ2-7|12|medium-sized|NA
TGTGCCAGCAGCCAAGGGGGCTACGAGCAGTACTTC
CASSQGGYEQYF
>TRBV27|TRBJ2-3|16|few|NA
TGTGCCAGCAGGGGGATCGAGGGCTATAGCACAGATACGCAGTATTTT
CASRGIEGYSTDTQYF
>TRBV5-4|TRBJ2-3|14|NA|NA
TGTGCCAGCAGCTCGCATGAAGGGGCAGATACGCAGTATTTT
CASSSHEGADTQYF
>TRBV12-3/TRBV12-4|TRBJ1-2|13|many|TRBD1
TGTGCCAGCAGTTTATTGGGACAGGGAGCCTACACCTTC
CASSLLGQGAYTF
>TRBV27|TRBJ2-5|15|many|NA
TGTGCCAGCAGTTTCTTCTCGGGGGATAGGGAGACCCAGTACTTC
CASSFFSGDRETQYF
>TRBV7-2|TRBJ1-1|13|NA|NA
TGTGCCAGCAGCTTAGTACAGAGCACTGAAGCTTTCTTT
CASSLVQSTEAFF
>TRBV28|TRBJ2-1|14|NA|NA
TGTGCCAGCAGTTTAATCGGGGCCTACAATGAGCAGTTCTTC
CASSLIGAYNEQFF
>TRBV3-1|TRBJ2-5|14|many|TRBD2
TGTGCCAGCACCCCAGGAGCGGGGCAAGAGACCCAGTACTTC
CASTPGAGQETQYF
>TRBV5-1|TRBJ2-1|11|many|NA
TGCGCCAGCAGCTTAGGCAGTGAGCAGTTCTTC
CASSLGSEQFF
>TRBV3-1|TRBJ2-1|14|many|NA
TGTGCCAGCAGCCAAGAAGTATCATACAATGAGCAGTTCTTC
CASSQEVSYNEQFF
>TRBV18|TRBJ2-5|15|many|NA
TGTGCCAGCTCATCGGACCTAGTGCAGGGGGAGACCCAGTACTTC
CASSSDLVQGETQYF
>TRBV2|TRBJ1-6|14|NA|NA
TGTGCCAGCAGTGAATATTCTTATAATTCACCCCTCCACTTT
CASSEYSYNSPLHF